A selection of T cell receptor beta chains follows, all from one sample in a study of cytomegalovirus exposure and HLA in healthy donors. Data came from immunoSEQ multiplex PCR; TCRdb stores just in-frame clones and leaves some out. The sample consists of roughly 100,000 clones, around four fifths of them appearing once. The material sequenced was PBMCs. The receptor source for this set is a female donor in good health and CMV-seropositive. The CDR3 runs from the conserved cysteine through the conserved F or W. The order of the fields is J gene, D gene, CDR3 length, V gene, clone size, CDR3 protein, CDR3 DNA. A D gene is named only where the DNA matches it firmly. Not all rows give a size; the values are once, few, many and, for expanded clones, a class.

>TRBJ1-2|NA|15|TRBV6-1|NA
CASSVGAARDYGYTF
TGTGCCAGCAGTGTAGGGGCAGCCAGGGACTATGGCTACACCTTC
>TRBJ2-2|TRBD2|15|TRBV19|NA
CASSGLAGNTGELFF
TGTGCCAGTAGTGGACTAGCGGGGAACACCGGGGAGCTGTTTTTT
>TRBJ1-6|NA|16|TRBV7-9|NA
CASSFRNARGNSPLHF
TGTGCCAGCAGCTTTCGAAACGCCAGGGGTAATTCACCCCTCCACTTT
>TRBJ2-1|NA|11|TRBV25-1|NA
CASSPYNEQFF
TGTGCCAGCAGCCCGTACAATGAGCAGTTCTTC
>TRBJ1-2|NA|11|TRBV6-4|NA
CASRAGSGYTF
TGTGCCAGCAGAGCAGGGTCAGGCTACACCTTC
>TRBJ2-7|TRBD2|15|TRBV25-1|NA
CASSDSAGGPLEQYF
TGTGCCAGCAGTGACTCAGCGGGAGGACCTCTAGAGCAGTACTTC
>TRBJ1-4|TRBD1|15|TRBV2|NA
CASSERQGLFEKLFF
TGTGCCAGCAGTGAACGACAGGGTTTATTTGAAAAACTGTTTTTT
>TRBJ2-2|TRBD2|16|TRBV5-6|NA
CASSLGLAGSTGELFF
TGTGCCAGCAGCCTCGGACTAGCGGGAAGCACCGGGGAGCTGTTTTTT
>TRBJ1-5|NA|13|TRBV5-5|NA
CASSFSNGQPQHF
TGTGCCAGCAGCTTTTCTAACGGTCAGCCCCAGCATTTT
>TRBJ2-1|TRBD2|14|TRBV5-1|NA
CASSVTSGGNEQFF
TGCGCCAGCAGCGTGACTAGCGGAGGGAATGAGCAGTTCTTC
>TRBJ2-7|NA|13|TRBV27|NA
CASSWGGPYEQYF
TGTGCCAGCAGTTGGGGGGGGCCCTACGAGCAGTACTTC
>TRBJ2-5|NA|13|TRBV6-1|NA
CASTPRVQETQYF
TGTGCCAGCACCCCACGGGTCCAAGAGACCCAGTACTTC
>TRBJ2-5|TRBD1|14|TRBV7-9|NA
CASSHRGVQETQYF
TGTGCCAGCAGCCACAGGGGAGTCCAAGAGACCCAGTACTTC
>TRBJ2-7|NA|12|TRBV6-5|NA
CATTDRLYEQYF
TGTGCCACCACCGACAGGCTCTACGAGCAGTACTTC
>TRBJ1-2|NA|12|TRBV2|NA
CASSDETYGYTF
TGTGCCAGCAGTGACGAGACTTATGGCTACACCTTC
>TRBJ2-7|TRBD2|13|TRBV2|NA
CASKSGGPLEQYF
TGTGCCAGCAAGTCGGGAGGGCCTCTTGAGCAGTACTTC
>TRBJ2-5|TRBD1|14|TRBV15|NA
CATSRGDSEETQYF
TGTGCCACCAGCAGAGGGGACAGTGAAGAGACCCAGTACTTC
>TRBJ2-1|TRBD2|15|TRBV5-1|NA
CAGEPGLALYNEQFF
TGCGCCGGCGAGCCGGGACTAGCGTTATACAATGAGCAGTTCTTC
>TRBJ2-5|TRBD2|17|TRBV9|NA
CASSVGTGGGAGETQYF
TGTGCCAGCAGCGTAGGTACCGGCGGGGGGGCCGGGGAGACCCAGTACTTC
>TRBJ2-1|TRBD1|15|TRBV6-1|NA
CASSDTGTGGDEQFF
TGTGCCAGCAGTGACACCGGGACAGGGGGGGATGAGCAGTTCTTC
>TRBJ2-3|NA|16|TRBV19|NA
CASSIGSGGGVDTQYF
TGTGCCAGTAGTATAGGTTCCGGAGGGGGCGTAGATACGCAGTATTTT
>TRBJ1-1|TRBD1|15|TRBV27|NA
CASSLGQGSFTEAFF
TGTGCCAGCAGTTTGGGACAGGGCTCCTTCACTGAAGCTTTCTTT
>TRBJ2-1|TRBD2|16|TRBV5-1|few
CASSSTYSGSYNEQFF
TGCGCCAGCAGCTCAACCTATAGCGGGTCGTACAATGAGCAGTTCTTC
>TRBJ2-6|TRBD2|21|TRBV28|NA
CASSLIPHSGRLLSGANVLTF
TGTGCCAGCAGTTTAATCCCCCATAGCGGGAGGCTACTCTCTGGGGCCAACGTCCTGACTTTC
>TRBJ2-1|TRBD2|15|TRBV7-9|NA
CASSLEQREATEQFF
TGTGCCAGCAGCTTAGAACAGCGGGAGGCAACTGAGCAGTTCTTC
>TRBJ2-3|TRBD2|16|TRBV7-8|NA
CASSSNSGRDTDTQYF
TGTGCCAGCAGCTCAAATAGCGGGCGCGACACAGATACGCAGTATTTT
>TRBJ1-1|NA|14|TRBV5-1|NA
CASSLVGVGTEAFF
TGCGCCAGCAGCTTGGTCGGGGTTGGAACTGAAGCTTTCTTT
>TRBJ2-7|TRBD2|16|TRBV19|NA
CASSPRSSGRSYEQYF
TGTGCCAGTAGTCCCCGTTCTAGCGGGAGGTCATACGAGCAGTACTTC
>TRBJ2-1|NA|16|TRBV15|NA
CATSRDAAALYNEQFF
TGTGCCACCAGCAGAGATGCCGCGGCCCTCTACAATGAGCAGTTCTTC
>TRBJ1-2|NA|13|TRBV11-2|NA
CASSSLSRYGYTF
TGTGCCAGCAGCTCACTGAGCCGCTATGGCTACACCTTC
>TRBJ2-7|TRBD1|17|TRBV27|NA
CASSFKRQGIGSYEQYF
TGTGCCAGCAGTTTCAAAAGACAGGGGATAGGGTCCTACGAGCAGTACTTC
>TRBJ2-7|NA|12|TRBV2|few
CASRYTGYEQYF
TGTGCCAGCAGATATACAGGATACGAGCAGTACTTC
>TRBJ1-2|TRBD1|17|TRBV6-1|NA
CASSEEGQGIPVNGYTF
TGTGCCAGCAGTGAAGAGGGACAGGGAATACCCGTTAATGGCTACACCTTC
>TRBJ1-1|NA|13|TRBV29-1|NA
CSVKDRMNTEAFF
TGCAGCGTAAAGGACAGAATGAACACTGAAGCTTTCTTT
>TRBJ2-7|TRBD2|19|TRBV2|NA
CASSEPRELAGGLPYEQYF
TGTGCCAGCAGTGAACCCAGAGAGCTAGCGGGGGGCCTGCCCTACGAGCAGTACTTC
>TRBJ2-2|NA|15|TRBV5-1|NA
CASSLEGRVAGELFF
TGCGCCAGCAGCTTGGAAGGCCGGGTGGCCGGGGAGCTGTTTTTT
>TRBJ1-6|TRBD1|15|TRBV7-2|once
CASSPRTGKNSPLHF
TGTGCCAGCAGCCCTAGGACAGGGAAGAATTCACCCCTCCACTTT
>TRBJ1-4|NA|15|TRBV28|NA
CASSLSFSRSEKLFF
TGTGCCAGCAGTTTATCTTTCTCACGTAGTGAAAAACTGTTTTTT
>TRBJ2-1|NA|13|TRBV6-5|few
CASSYSGGGEQFF
TGTGCCAGCAGTTACTCTGGTGGAGGGGAGCAGTTCTTC
>TRBJ2-3|NA|18|TRBV10-2|NA
CASKDGIGRAASTDTQYF
TGCGCCAGCAAAGATGGTATCGGGAGAGCGGCAAGCACAGATACGCAGTATTTT
>TRBJ1-5|NA|15|TRBV19|NA
CASSILQDSNQPQHF
TGTGCCAGTAGTATTCTGCAGGATAGCAATCAGCCCCAGCATTTT
>TRBJ2-7|TRBD1|13|TRBV5-1|NA
CASSHPGGYEQYF
TGCGCCAGCAGCCATCCAGGGGGCTACGAGCAGTACTTC